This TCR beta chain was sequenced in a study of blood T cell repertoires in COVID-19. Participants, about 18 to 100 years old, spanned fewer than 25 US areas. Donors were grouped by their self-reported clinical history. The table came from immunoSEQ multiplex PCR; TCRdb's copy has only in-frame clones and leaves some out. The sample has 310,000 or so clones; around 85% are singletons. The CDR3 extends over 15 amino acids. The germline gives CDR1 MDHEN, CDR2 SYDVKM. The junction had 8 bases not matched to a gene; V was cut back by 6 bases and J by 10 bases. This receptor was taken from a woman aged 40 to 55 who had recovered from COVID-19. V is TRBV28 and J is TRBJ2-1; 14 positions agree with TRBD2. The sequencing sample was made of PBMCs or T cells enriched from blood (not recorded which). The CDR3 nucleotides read TGTGCCAGCAGCCTGACTAGCGGGAGGGGACGGGAGCAGTTCTTC. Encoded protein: CASSLTSGRGREQFF.